Detailed here is one T cell receptor beta chain. Its antigen is as yet unknown. This entry belongs to a study of T cell therapy after organ transplantation. Overall study: Blood for the long-term post-therapy sample came 20 to 29 weeks after therapy.

Study-wide results and limits: Endogenous clonotypes not in therapy products appeared after therapy alongside transferred ones.

The time point was: 20-29 weeks after completion of therapy. Patients were solid-organ transplant recipients with drug-resistant or recurrent cytomegalovirus. Sequencing used immunoSEQ multiplex PCR; TCRdb keeps in-frame clones, though not all of them. The sample has around 20,000 clones, around 83% seen once. This specimen consisted of CD8+ T cells from blood, obtained after autologous CMV-specific T cell therapy. This TCR came from a human patient who had received a solid organ transplant and had CMV disease. Among the T cells, some may be from the graft donor.

CDR3 sequence: CASSPRTVASYEQYF. In DNA form, the CDR3 reads TGTGCCAGCAGCCCCCGGACGGTTGCATCCTACGAGCAGTACTTC. The V and J genes are TRBV7-2 and TRBJ2-7; D remains unclear. CDR1 and CDR2 from the germline V gene are SGHTA and FQGNSA. Trimming took off 5 bases at V and 1 base at J, with 15 bases between the two ends. CDR3 length equals 15 residues.